These T cell receptor beta chains were read from a single sample in a study of post-analysis software for immune sequencing data. TCRdb reprocessed the PCR reads via MiXCR and lists one record per CDR3 protein. The data hold around 190,000 distinct CDR3 sequences, with approximately 30% observed a single time. The sequenced sample was blood. All receptors derive from a girl younger than 18 with multiple sclerosis. Each CDR3 is given with its conserved first and last residue. D genes are given only for firm matches. The listing skips clone size in some rows; elsewhere it reads once, few, many or a size class.

>TRBV27|many|TRBJ1-5|NA
TGTGCCAGCAGTTTTGTCGGCGATCAGCCCCAGCATTTT
CASSFVGDQPQHF
>TRBV2|NA|TRBJ2-7|NA
TGTGCCGGCGGGGGAGGGATCAGGACAGCAACCTACGAGCAGTACTTC
CAGGGGIRTATYEQYF
>TRBV20-1|few|TRBJ1-1|NA
TGCAGTGCGTCGAATGGACAGAACACTGAAGCTTTCTTT
CSASNGQNTEAFF
>TRBV30|few|TRBJ2-4|NA
TGTGCCTGGACCAAGACTAGGCCATTGGGGGAGCAGTACTTC
CAWTKTRPLGEQYF
>TRBV7-9|many|TRBJ2-7|TRBD2
TGTGCCAGCAGCTTAATTGCGGGGGGGACCTACGAGCAGTACTTC
CASSLIAGGTYEQYF
>TRBV3-1|NA|TRBJ2-4|NA
TGTGCCAGCAGCCAAAGGACCTCAGCCAAAAACATTCAGTACTTC
CASSQRTSAKNIQYF
>TRBV3-1|NA|TRBJ1-1|TRBD1
TGTGCCAGCAGCCAAAACAGGGGAAACACTGAAGCTTTCTTT
CASSQNRGNTEAFF
>TRBV5-1|NA|TRBJ2-1|NA
TGCGCCTGCAGCTTTTCAGACTACAATGAGCAGTTCTTC
CACSFSDYNEQFF
>TRBV28|NA|TRBJ2-7|NA
TGTGCCAGCAGTTATTCCGCCGAGCAGTACTTC
CASSYSAEQYF
>TRBV7-9|few|TRBJ2-6|NA
TGTGCCAGCAGCCGTCCTTCTGGGGCCAACGTCCTGACTTTC
CASSRPSGANVLTF
>TRBV5-1|NA|TRBJ2-1|TRBD2
TGCGCCAGCAGCCCACCATCTAGCGGGGGGGACTACAATGAGCAGTTCTTC
CASSPPSSGGDYNEQFF
>TRBV12-3/TRBV12-4|many|TRBJ2-1|NA
TGTGCCAGCAGTGGTGTTAGACTAGGGGTGGGTGAGCAGTTCTTC
CASSGVRLGVGEQFF
>TRBV27|many|TRBJ1-1|NA
TGTGCCAGCAGACGCAAACGGACAGTAGACACTGAAGCTTTCTTT
CASRRKRTVDTEAFF
>TRBV27|many|TRBJ2-7|NA
TGTGCCAGCGCCGGGACACCGTTCTACGAGCAGTACTTC
CASAGTPFYEQYF
>TRBV7-2|many|TRBJ1-2|NA
TGTGCCAGCAGCTATAGTGGGACATTAAACTATGGCTACACCTTC
CASSYSGTLNYGYTF
>TRBV5-1|NA|TRBJ2-2|NA
TGCGCCAGCAGCTTGGGTAGATCGAACACCGGGGAGCTGTTTTTT
CASSLGRSNTGELFF
>TRBV20-1|many|TRBJ2-1|NA
TGCAGTGCCTTAGACGAAAGTGAGCAGTTCTTC
CSALDESEQFF
>TRBV5-1|NA|TRBJ2-5|NA
TGCGCCAGCAGCGAACGTTGGCCTCCTGAGCAGTACTTC
CASSERWPPEQYF
>TRBV29-1|NA|TRBJ2-7|NA
TGCAGCGTTGAAGATCCGTCCGGGGGTTCCTACAATGAGCAGTACTTC
CSVEDPSGGSYNEQYF
>TRBV4-1|NA|TRBJ1-1|NA
TGCGCCAGCAGCCGAGATTTGGTGGGGGTAAGGACTGAAGCTTTCTTT
CASSRDLVGVRTEAFF
>TRBV7-9|many|TRBJ2-5|NA
TGTGCCAGCAGCTTAGCAGGAAGTCTAGAGACCCAGTACTTC
CASSLAGSLETQYF
>TRBV18|NA|TRBJ2-5|TRBD1
TGTGCCAGTCGGTACCTCCGGGACAGAGAAGAGACCCAGTACTTC
CASRYLRDREETQYF
>TRBV20-1|NA|TRBJ2-7|TRBD1
TGCAGTGCTACCCGGGACAGATGCTACGAGCAGTACTTC
CSATRDRCYEQYF
>TRBV7-2|once|TRBJ1-2|TRBD1
TGTGCCAGCAGCAAACAGGGGGGCTATGGCTACACCTTC
CASSKQGGYGYTF
>TRBV5-1|many|TRBJ1-1|NA
TGCGCCAGCAGCCCGCAGCCAGGCCTGAACACTGAAGCTTTCTTT
CASSPQPGLNTEAFF
>TRBV29-1|many|TRBJ2-7|NA
TGCAGCGTTGCCGTTCCCGGCTACGAGCAGTACTTC
CSVAVPGYEQYF
>TRBV2|NA|TRBJ2-1|NA
TGTGCCAGCAGTGGGTGGGATGAGCAGTTCTTC
CASSGWDEQFF
>TRBV5-1|few|TRBJ2-5|NA
TGCGCCAGCAGGGTCACCGGCCAAGAGACCCAGTACTTC
CASRVTGQETQYF
>TRBV4-1|few|TRBJ2-7|TRBD2
TGCGCCAGCAGCCAAGGACTAGCGGGAGGCAGTTCCTACGAGCAGTACTTC
CASSQGLAGGSSYEQYF
>TRBV29-1|many|TRBJ2-5|NA
TGCAGCGTTGACAGGCAGCAAGAGACCCAGTACTTC
CSVDRQQETQYF
>TRBV29-1|many|TRBJ1-2|NA
TGCAGCGCGGATGACACCTCCGATGGAGGCTACACCTTC
CSADDTSDGGYTF
>TRBV20-1|NA|TRBJ1-5|TRBD1
TGCAGTGCTAGAGAGCCAGGGGGCGAGAATCAGCCCCAGCATTTT
CSAREPGGENQPQHF
>TRBV28|few|TRBJ1-2|NA
TGTGCCAGCAGTTTCAGTCGGGTCTACACCTTC
CASSFSRVYTF
>TRBV7-9|few|TRBJ1-1|NA
TGTGCCAGCAGCTTAAGTTACTGGGGTGAAGCTTTCTTT
CASSLSYWGEAFF
>TRBV20-1|many|TRBJ1-5|NA
TGCAGTGCTCAAGAGTATAGCAATCAGCCCCAGCATTTT
CSAQEYSNQPQHF
>TRBV30|once|TRBJ2-5|NA
TGTGCCTGGAGCATCTCCTCAGCGGGCTCCTACGATGAGCAGTACTTC
CAWSISSAGSYDEQYF
>TRBV5-1|many|TRBJ2-7|NA
TGCGCCAGCAGCACGGACAGCCCTTACGAGCAGTACTTC
CASSTDSPYEQYF
>TRBV20-1|few|TRBJ1-4|NA
TGCAGTGCTAGAGATCAGGGAACTAATGAAAAACTGTTTTTT
CSARDQGTNEKLFF
>TRBV2|few|TRBJ1-6|NA
TGTGCCAGCAGTGAGGGGGGGCGCCGCTCACCCCTCCACTTT
CASSEGGRRSPLHF
>TRBV6-6|NA|TRBJ2-7|NA
TGTGCCAGCAGTTACGGTCCCTACGAGCAGTACTTC
CASSYGPYEQYF
>TRBV6-5|NA|TRBJ1-2|NA
TGTGCCAGCAGAGGATCGGGGCGAGTAGGCTATGGCCACACCTTC
CASRGSGRVGYGHTF